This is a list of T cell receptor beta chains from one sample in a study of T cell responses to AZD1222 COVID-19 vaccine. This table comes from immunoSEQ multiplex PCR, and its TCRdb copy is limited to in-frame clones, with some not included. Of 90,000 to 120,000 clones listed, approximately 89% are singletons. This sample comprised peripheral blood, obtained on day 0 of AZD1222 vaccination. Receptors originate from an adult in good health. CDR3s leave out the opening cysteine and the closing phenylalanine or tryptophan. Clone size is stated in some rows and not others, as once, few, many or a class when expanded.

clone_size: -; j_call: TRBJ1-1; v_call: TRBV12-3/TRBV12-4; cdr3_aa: ASMWTPNTEAF
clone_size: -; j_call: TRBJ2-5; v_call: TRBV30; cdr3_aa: AWRPDRPYQETQY
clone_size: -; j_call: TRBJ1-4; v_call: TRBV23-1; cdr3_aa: ASSQPGQHNEKLF
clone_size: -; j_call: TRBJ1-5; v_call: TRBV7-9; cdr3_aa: ASSFSGDNQPQH
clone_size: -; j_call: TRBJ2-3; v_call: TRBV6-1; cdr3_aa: ASSSVTSTDTQY
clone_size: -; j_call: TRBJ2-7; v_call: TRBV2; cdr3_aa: ASGPTLGFFSEQY
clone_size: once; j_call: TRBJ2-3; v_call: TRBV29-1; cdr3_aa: SGTADTQY
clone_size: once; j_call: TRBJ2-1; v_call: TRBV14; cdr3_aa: ASSQALTSEQF
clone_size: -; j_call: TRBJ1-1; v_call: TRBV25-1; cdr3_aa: ASSENTEAF
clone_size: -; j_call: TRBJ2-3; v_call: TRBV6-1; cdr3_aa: ASSEAYTQY
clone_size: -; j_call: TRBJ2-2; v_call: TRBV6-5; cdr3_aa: ASSYNSGELF
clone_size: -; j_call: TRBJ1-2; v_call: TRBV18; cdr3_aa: ASSADMGYYGYT
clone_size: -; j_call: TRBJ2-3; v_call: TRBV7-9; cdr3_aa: ASSLVASVDLIFTDTQY
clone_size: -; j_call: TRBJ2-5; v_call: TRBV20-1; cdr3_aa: SAEWETQY
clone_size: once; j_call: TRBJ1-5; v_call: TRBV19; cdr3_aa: ASNRGYSNQPQH
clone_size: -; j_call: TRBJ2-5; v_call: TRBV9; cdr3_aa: ASSVGGGGQKTQY
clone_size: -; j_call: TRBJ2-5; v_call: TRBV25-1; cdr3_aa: ASSEVRTQY
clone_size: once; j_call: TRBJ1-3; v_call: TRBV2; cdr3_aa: ASTGNTIY
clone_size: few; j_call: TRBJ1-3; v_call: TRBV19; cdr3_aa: ASSMGGGLGNTIY
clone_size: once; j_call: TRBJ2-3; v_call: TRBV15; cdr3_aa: ATSRDPTSGDTDTQY